These 9 T cell receptor beta chains were all obtained from the same sample, sequenced in a study of cytomegalovirus exposure and HLA in healthy donors. Primers included in the PCR were 60 Vbeta and 13 Jbeta primers. Profiling relied on immunoSEQ multiplex PCR, and the TCRdb table lists in-frame clones only, not all of them. The sample holds about 230,000 clones, approximately 84% seen once. Sequencing was done on a sample of PBMCs. Receptor source: a girl aged 2 to 10 in good health and CMV-seronegative.

This chain connects TRBV5-6 to TRBJ2-5, with 10 bases matching TRBD1. Germline CDR1 and CDR2: SGHDT and YYEEEE. J gave up 0 bases and V 2 bases, and 10 bases lay outside the gene matches. This CDR3 region has 18 residues. CDR3 nucleotide sequence: TGTGCCAGCAGCTTTCCGCCCGGGACAGGGGTCGACCAAGAGACCCAGTACTTC. Translation gives CASSFPPGTGVDQETQYF.

The genes are TRBV6-5 and TRBJ1-5; weak D call: TRBD1 (6 bases). CDR3 length: 15 residues. Germline CDR1 reads MNHEY; CDR2 reads SVGAGI. V lost 0 bases, J lost 4 bases, and 10 bases lay in between. The CDR3 sequence is CASSYSAGVNQPQHF. CDR3 coding DNA: TGTGCCAGCAGTTACTCAGCAGGGGTGAATCAGCCCCAGCATTTT.

This rearrangement joins TRBV5-4 to TRBJ2-7; 12 nucleotides line up with TRBD2. This CDR3 comprises 16 residues. Losses at the gene ends were 0 bases for V and 1 base for J; bases not matched to a gene: 2. CDR1 is SGHNT, CDR2 YYREEE, per germline (reference sequence). In DNA form, the CDR3 reads TGTGCCAGCAGCTTGGAGGGACTAGCGGGTTCCTACGAGCAGTACTTC. Translating it yields CASSLEGLAGSYEQYF.

The chain couples TRBV6-1 to TRBJ1-2, with 8 positions matching TRBD1. V gave up 7 bases and J gave up 4 bases; unmatched junction bases: 8. The CDR3 extends over 14 amino acids. Germline CDR1 MNHNS, CDR2 SASEGT. The CDR3 DNA reads as TGTGCCAGCACCTTAGGGACAGGAAGCTATGGCTACACCTTC. This sequence encodes CASTLGTGSYGYTF.

This clone has a single count. The chain employs TRBV2 and TRBJ2-7, with 8 bases aligning to TRBD2. Trimming at V came to 2 bases and at J to 4 bases, leaving 4 bases not matched to a gene. Germline values: CDR1 SNHLY, CDR2 FYNNEI. The CDR3 has 14 amino acids. The DNA of the CDR3 is TGTGCCAGCAGTGAAACGGGAGGGGTATACGAGCAGTACTTC. Amino acids: CASSETGGVYEQYF.

This clone was observed a handful of times. The CDR3 protein is CAICREVDSPLHF. The CDR3 DNA reads as TGTGCCATTTGCCGGGAGGTGGATTCACCCCTCCACTTT. The genes are TRBV10-3 and TRBJ1-6; no reliable D call. The V and J ends lost 9 bases and 8 bases respectively, with 14 bases between them. The germline V gene encodes CDR1 ENHRY and CDR2 SYGVKD. CDR3 length: 13 amino acids.

CDR3 residues: CASSESRASGYHETQYF. The CDR3 DNA is TGCGCCAGCAGTGAGTCTCGGGCTAGCGGGTACCACGAGACGCAGTATTTT. The chain couples TRBV10-1 to TRBJ2-3; 8 bases align to TRBD2. Trimming removed 0 bases from V and 9 bases from J; junction bases left unmatched: 14. Germline CDR1 and CDR2: WNHNN and SYGVQD (reference sequence). This CDR3 contains 17 residues.

The rearrangement uses TRBV2 and TRBJ1-1; perhaps TRBD1 as D (6 bases). Germline CDR1 SNHLY, CDR2 FYNNEI. Trimming removed 10 bases from V and 5 bases from J, with 14 bases in between. The CDR3 has 12 residues. The CDR3: CANHIRGTEAFF. Here the CDR3 DNA reads TGTGCCAACCATATCAGGGGAACTGAAGCTTTCTTT. The entire variable domain, with the rest obtained from reference TRBV2 and TRBJ1-1, is as follows: EPEVTQTPSHQVTQMGQEVILRCVPISNHLYFYWYRQILGQKVEFLVSFYNNEISEKSEIFDDQFSVERPDGSNFTLKIRSTKLEDSAMYFCANHIRGTEAFFGQGTRLTVV.

This chain uses TRBV7-9 with TRBJ1-5, with D perhaps matching TRBD1 (5 bases). The germline V gene has CDR1 SEHNR and CDR2 FQNEAQ (reference sequence). This CDR3 is 13 amino acids long. Trimming shortened V by 8 bases and J by 1 base, and 9 bases separated the two germline ends. CDR3 nucleotides: TGTGCCAGCGGACACGAGAGCAATCAGCCCCAGCATTTT. This translates into CASGHESNQPQHF.